This T cell receptor beta chain is drawn from a study of graft-versus-host responses after intestinal transplantation. Study results and limitations: The study associated peak circulating GvH clone levels with early post-transplant HvG declines. Recipient bone marrow held GvH clones, some seen earlier in ileum or blood.

The repertoire was sequenced with immunoSEQ multiplex PCR; TCRdb's copy has only in-frame clones and lacks some. This sample has over 5,000 clones, with around three quarters found just once. Germline assignment: CDR1 SGDLS and CDR2 YYNGEE. The CDR3 covers 12 residues. V shed 5 bases and J shed 0 bases, with 5 bases lying between them. This clone was counted between two and nine times. Antigen unknown. V and J are TRBV9 and TRBJ1-2; D is possibly TRBD1 (5 bases). The sample was PBMCs, taken 300 to 340 days after intestinal transplant. The receptor's source is a human patient who received an intestinal transplant, so some T cells may come from the graft donor. The CDR3: CASRDTNYGYTF. The CDR3 coding sequence is TGTGCCAGCAGGGACACTAACTATGGCTACACCTTC.